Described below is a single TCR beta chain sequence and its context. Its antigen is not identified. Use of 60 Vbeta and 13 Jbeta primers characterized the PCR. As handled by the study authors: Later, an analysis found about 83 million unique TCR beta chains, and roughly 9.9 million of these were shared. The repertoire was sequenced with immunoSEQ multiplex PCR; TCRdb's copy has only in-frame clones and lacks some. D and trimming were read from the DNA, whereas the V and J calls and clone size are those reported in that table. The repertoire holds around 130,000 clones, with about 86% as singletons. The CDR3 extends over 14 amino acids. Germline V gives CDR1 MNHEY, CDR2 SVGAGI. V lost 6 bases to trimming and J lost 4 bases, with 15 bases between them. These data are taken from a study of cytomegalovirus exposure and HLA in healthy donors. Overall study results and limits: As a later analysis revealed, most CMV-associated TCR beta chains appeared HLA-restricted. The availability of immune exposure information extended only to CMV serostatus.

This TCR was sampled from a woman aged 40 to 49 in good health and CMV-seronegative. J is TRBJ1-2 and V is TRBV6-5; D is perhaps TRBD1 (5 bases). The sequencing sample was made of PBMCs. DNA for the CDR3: TGTGCCAGCAGAAAGACCTCAGGGATCTATGGCTACACCTTC. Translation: CASRKTSGIYGYTF.